The 19 T cell receptor beta chains below come from one sample, sequenced in a study of blood T cells in healthy people across ages (dated by TCRdb to between 2015 and 2016). The library came from 5' RACE. A second about 7 to 11 cycle PCR used a sample-barcoded 5' primer and a J-beta primer mix. The public reads were reanalyzed by TCRdb: fastp trimming at Q25, MiXCR alignment, in-frame beta chains only. Each record represents a unique CDR3 protein, reported with the most common genes and DNA among its rows. This sample holds around 1,900,000 distinct CDR3 sequences; 30% to 40% were observed only once. The top ten constitute 20% to 25% of the sample. Material for sequencing was blood. The receptor set was obtained from a human donor in good health.

This clonotype was found a few times. The chain is built from TRBV6-5 and TRBJ2-5, with 13 bases identical to TRBD2. This CDR3 contains 16 residues. From germline, CDR1 is MNHEY and CDR2 SVGAGI. The trim removed 5 bases at V and 5 bases at J, leaving 8 bases unmatched. The CDR3 DNA reads TGTGCCAGCAGTAACCCGACTAGCGGGGGGCGGGAGACCCAGTACTTC. Encoded protein: CASSNPTSGGRETQYF.

In its sample, this clonotype was seen a few times. The rearrangement links TRBV20-1 to TRBJ2-1; TRBD2 agrees at 10 bases. The CDR3 has 17 amino acids. Trimming cost V 3 bases and J 5 bases; bases outside gene matches: 13. The germline V gene has CDR1 DFQATT and CDR2 SNEGSKA (reference sequence). This CDR3 reads CSASPRGLAVLDNEQFF. In DNA, the CDR3 is TGCAGTGCTAGTCCTAGAGGACTAGCGGTTCTTGACAATGAGCAGTTCTTC.

In DNA, the CDR3 is TGTGCCTGGATCCAGCGGGGTTACAATGAGCAGTTCTTC. This sequence encodes CAWIQRGYNEQFF. The V call is TRBV30, the J call TRBJ2-1, with TRBD2 identical over 7 bases. This CDR3 has 13 amino acids. V dropped 4 bases and J dropped 4; count of bases not matched to a gene: 4. Germline CDR1 reads GTSNPN; CDR2 reads SVGIG (reference sequence).

This clonotype appeared a single time. The chain combines TRBV6-5 with TRBJ2-1, with D perhaps matching TRBD1 (6 bases). CDR3 length: 13 residues. Germline lookup yields CDR1 MNHEY and CDR2 SVGAGI. The germline V and J ends were trimmed by 6 bases and 7 bases, with 13 bases remaining between them. The CDR3 nucleotides are TGTGCCAGCAGGGGGACAAGGAGTAATGAGCAGTTCTTC. Its protein product is CASRGTRSNEQFF.

This rearrangement joins TRBV6-4 to TRBJ2-2, with 7 bases identical to TRBD1. The length of the CDR3 is 14 residues. The germline V gene has CDR1 MRHNA and CDR2 SNTAGT. The ends lost 5 bases at V and 4 bases at J; junction bases unmatched: 4. CDR3: CASSPTGTTGELFF. CDR3 coding DNA: TGTGCCAGCAGTCCGACAGGGACCACCGGGGAGCTGTTTTTT.

The sample holds a few counts of this clonotype. CDR3 sequence (DNA): TGCGCCAGCAGCTTGCTGGGTACAGATCAGCCCCAGCATTTT. This codes for CASSLLGTDQPQHF. This chain joins TRBV5-1 and TRBJ1-5; no definite D call. Per germline, CDR1 SGHRS and CDR2 YFSETQ. V was cut by 1 base and J by 5 bases, with 10 bases left in between. The CDR3 sequence is 14 residues long.

This clonotype has only a few counts. The chain combines TRBV9 with TRBJ1-2; perhaps TRBD1 as D (5 bases). Germline assignment: CDR1 SGDLS and CDR2 YYNGEE. The V gene lost 3 bases and the J gene lost 3 bases, with 15 bases spanning the gap. The CDR3 runs 15 residues. The CDR3 region is CASSATLVGDYGYTF. The DNA for the CDR3 is TGTGCCAGCAGCGCAACCTTAGTAGGGGACTATGGCTACACCTTC.

This chain joins TRBV6-2 or TRBV6-3 and TRBJ1-2; tentatively, D is TRBD1 (5 bases). This CDR3 has 15 residues. Deletions cut 2 bases from V and 0 bases from J, with 10 bases between. Per germline, CDR1 MNHEY and CDR2 SVGEGT. The chain's CDR3 is CASSYGADPNYGYTF. For the CDR3, the DNA is TGTGCCAGCAGTTACGGGGCGGATCCTAACTATGGCTACACCTTC.

This clonotype was counted between two and nine times. V and J are TRBV28 and TRBJ2-4; TRBD1 aligns across 9 bases. The DNA end is more similar to TRBJ2-5, so the J call may be wrong. Germline assignment: CDR1 MDHEN and CDR2 SYDVKM. The CDR3 extends over 17 amino acids. The CDR3 coding sequence is TGTGCCAGCAGCTCTCGAGATTTTAAGACAGGGGGAGAGACCCAGTACTTC. Protein sequence: CASSSRDFKTGGETQYF.

In this sample, this clonotype turned up a few times. The rearrangement uses TRBV5-1 and TRBJ2-7; the D gene is possibly TRBD2 (6 bases). Per germline, CDR1 SGHRS and CDR2 YFSETQ. This CDR3 spans 14 amino acids. The V end lost 4 bases, the J end lost 3 bases, and 14 bases lay between the germline ends. This chain's CDR3 is CASSLSDGGYEQYF. In nucleotides, the CDR3 is TGCGCCAGCAGCCTAAGCGACGGGGGCTACGAGCAGTACTTC.

CDR3 amino acids: CSAWGRSSGYGYTF. Written as DNA, the CDR3 is TGCAGTGCTTGGGGGAGATCGTCTGGCTATGGCTACACCTTC. The chain uses TRBV20-1 and TRBJ1-2, with D possibly matching TRBD1 (5 bases). Germline V gene lookup returns CDR1 DFQATT and CDR2 SNEGSKA (reference sequence). CDR3 length: 14 residues. V gave up 5 bases and J gave up 4 bases, with 17 bases separating them.

The chain uses TRBV5-1 and TRBJ2-7; 16 nucleotides agree with TRBD2. V was pared by 4 bases and J by 6 bases, with 7 bases of the junction left unmatched. The CDR3 is made up of 16 amino acids. Germline CDR1 and CDR2: SGHRS and YFSETQ. CDR3 residues: CASSRGTSGGAREQYF. In DNA, the CDR3 is TGCGCCAGCAGCAGGGGGACTAGCGGGGGGGCCCGCGAGCAGTACTTC. Combining the CDR3 with reference TRBV5-1 and TRBJ2-7 gives the whole variable domain KAGVTQTPRYLIKTRGQQVTLSCSPISGHRSVSWYQQTPGQGLQFLFEYFSETQRNKGNFPGRFSGRQFSNSRSEMNVSTLELGDSALYLCASSRGTSGGAREQYFGPGTRLTVT.

This clonotype was picked up a small number of times. V gene TRBV20-1 combines with J gene TRBJ1-5; D is undetermined. V shed 0 bases and J shed 0 bases, with 6 bases lying between them. The germline V gene encodes CDR1 DFQATT and CDR2 SNEGSKA (reference sequence). The CDR3 has 14 amino acids. DNA for the CDR3: TGCAGTGCTAGAGAGAGTTATAGCAATCAGCCCCAGCATTTT. Translated: CSARESYSNQPQHF.

A word on this clonotype: A single base separates this from a much larger clone, so it may be a read error. This chain joins TRBV29-1 and TRBJ1-1; D may be TRBD1 (6 bases). Germline V gene sequence: CDR1 SQVTM, CDR2 ANQGSEA. CDR3 length equals 13 residues. CDR3 nucleotide sequence: TGCAGCGTTGAATTACTCGGGGGCACTGAAGCTTGCTTT. This gives the protein CSVELLGGTEACF. Together with reference TRBV29-1 and TRBJ1-1, the CDR3 gives the full variable domain: SAVISQKPSRDICQRGTSLTIQCQVDSQVTMMFWYRQQPGQSLTLIATANQGSEATYESGFVIDKFPISRPNLTFSTLTVSNMSPEDSSIYLCSVELLGGTEACFGQGTRLTVV.

For the CDR3, the DNA is TGTGCCAGCAGCGTAGGGAGATTTAATTCACCCCTCCACTTT. Translated, it gives CASSVGRFNSPLHF. The chain joins TRBV12-3 or TRBV12-4 to TRBJ1-6; D is unclear. V gave up 6 bases and J gave up 6 bases, with 12 bases separating them. The CDR3 sequence is 14 residues long.

The chain uses TRBV4-2 and TRBJ1-5, with D perhaps TRBD1 (6 bases). Germline CDR1 and CDR2: LGHNA and YNFKEQ. The CDR3 has 18 residues. Trimming took 1 base from V and 4 from J, leaving 20 bases between them. The CDR3 DNA reads TGTGCCAGCAGCCAAGGACAGGCCCTCAGCGCGTCAAATCAGCCCCAGCATTTT. This sequence encodes CASSQGQALSASNQPQHF.

There are a few counts of this clonotype. The CDR3 here is CASSQDRGGTYEQYF. The CDR3 DNA follows: TGCGCCAGCAGCCAAGACAGGGGAGGTACCTACGAGCAGTACTTC. This chain links TRBV4-1 with TRBJ2-7; D is tentatively TRBD1 or TRBD2 (6 bases each). This CDR3 is 15 amino acids long. Germline values: CDR1 MGHRA, CDR2 YSYEKL. Between the trimmed V and J ends, which lost 0 bases and 2 bases, there was a span of 11 bases.

The chain employs TRBV11-2 and TRBJ2-7; D not certain. Trimming took off 2 bases at V and 0 bases at J, with 8 bases between the two ends. The germline V gene has CDR1 SGHAT and CDR2 FQNNGV. CDR3 size: 14 residues. CDR3 protein: CASSLFGLSYEQYF. CDR3 DNA sequence: TGTGCCAGCAGCTTATTTGGCCTCTCCTACGAGCAGTACTTC. The full variable domain, completed using reference TRBV11-2 and TRBJ2-7, is EAGVAQSPRYKIIEKRQSVAFWCNPISGHATLYWYQQILGQGPKLLIQFQNNGVVDDSQLPKDRFSAERLKGVDSTLKIQPAKLEDSAVYLCASSLFGLSYEQYFGPGTRLTVT.

Only a few counts were recorded for this clonotype. V is TRBV3-1 and J is TRBJ2-4; perhaps TRBD2 as D (6 bases). V was shortened by 0 bases and J by 9 bases, with 6 bases between the two germline ends. This CDR3 region has 12 residues. From germline, CDR1 is LGHDT and CDR2 YNNKEL (reference sequence). The DNA for the CDR3 is TGTGCCAGCAGCCAAGAAGCGGGCATTCAGTACTTC. This encodes CASSQEAGIQYF.